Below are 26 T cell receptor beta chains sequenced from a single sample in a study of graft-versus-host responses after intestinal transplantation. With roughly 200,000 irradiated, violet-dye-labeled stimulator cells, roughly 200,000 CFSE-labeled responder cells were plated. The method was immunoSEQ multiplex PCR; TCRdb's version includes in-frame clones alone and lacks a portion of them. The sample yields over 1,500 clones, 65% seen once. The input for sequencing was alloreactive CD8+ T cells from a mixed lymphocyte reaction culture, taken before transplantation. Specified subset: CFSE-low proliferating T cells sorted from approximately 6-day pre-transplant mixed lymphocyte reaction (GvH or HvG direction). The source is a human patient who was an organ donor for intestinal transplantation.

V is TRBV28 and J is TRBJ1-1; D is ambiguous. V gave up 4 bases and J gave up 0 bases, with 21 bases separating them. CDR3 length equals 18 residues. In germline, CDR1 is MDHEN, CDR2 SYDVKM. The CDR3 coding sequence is TGTGCCAGCAGTTCTAACACGATAAGATCCAGGATGAACACTGAAGCTTTCTTT. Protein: CASSSNTIRSRMNTEAFF.

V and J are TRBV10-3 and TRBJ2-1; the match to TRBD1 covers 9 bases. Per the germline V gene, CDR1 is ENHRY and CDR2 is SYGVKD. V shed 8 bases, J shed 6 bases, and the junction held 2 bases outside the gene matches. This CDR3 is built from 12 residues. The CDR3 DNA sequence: TGTGCCATCGGGACAGGGTCCAATGAGCAGTTCTTC. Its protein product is CAIGTGSNEQFF.

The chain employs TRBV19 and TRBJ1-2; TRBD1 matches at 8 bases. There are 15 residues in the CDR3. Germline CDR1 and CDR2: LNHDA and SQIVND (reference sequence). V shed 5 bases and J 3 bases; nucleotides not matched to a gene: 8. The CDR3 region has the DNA TGTGCCAGTAGTTGGCGGACAGGGTATGACTATGGCTACACCTTC. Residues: CASSWRTGYDYGYTF.

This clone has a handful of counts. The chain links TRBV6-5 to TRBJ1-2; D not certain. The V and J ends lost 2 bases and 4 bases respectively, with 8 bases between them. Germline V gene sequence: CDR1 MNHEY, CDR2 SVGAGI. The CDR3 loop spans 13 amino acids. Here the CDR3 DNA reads TGTGCCAGCAGTTACGGCAGAACCTATGGCTACACCTTC. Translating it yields CASSYGRTYGYTF.

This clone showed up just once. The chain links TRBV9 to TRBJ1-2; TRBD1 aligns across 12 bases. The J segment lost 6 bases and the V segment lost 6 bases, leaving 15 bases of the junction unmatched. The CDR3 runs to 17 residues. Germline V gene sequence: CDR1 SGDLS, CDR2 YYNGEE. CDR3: CASTPPGTGGPRDGYTF. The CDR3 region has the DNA TGTGCCAGCACCCCTCCCGGGACAGGGGGCCCGAGAGATGGCTACACCTTC.

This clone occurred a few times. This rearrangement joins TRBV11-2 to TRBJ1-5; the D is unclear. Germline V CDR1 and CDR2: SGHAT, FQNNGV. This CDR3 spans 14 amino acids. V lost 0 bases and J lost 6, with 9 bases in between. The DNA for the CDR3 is TGTGCCAGCAGCTTAGAATACAGTGGTCAGCCCCAGCATTTT. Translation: CASSLEYSGQPQHF.

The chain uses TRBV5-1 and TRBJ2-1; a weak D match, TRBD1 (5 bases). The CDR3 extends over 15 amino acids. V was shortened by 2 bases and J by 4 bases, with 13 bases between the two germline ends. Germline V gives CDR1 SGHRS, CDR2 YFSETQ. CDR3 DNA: TGCGCCAGCAGCTTAGGGGTGGACACTTACAATGAGCAGTTCTTC. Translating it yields CASSLGVDTYNEQFF. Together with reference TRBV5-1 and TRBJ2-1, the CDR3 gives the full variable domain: KAGVTQTPRYLIKTRGQQVTLSCSPISGHRSVSWYQQTPGQGLQFLFEYFSETQRNKGNFPGRFSGRQFSNSRSEMNVSTLELGDSALYLCASSLGVDTYNEQFFGPGTRLTVL.

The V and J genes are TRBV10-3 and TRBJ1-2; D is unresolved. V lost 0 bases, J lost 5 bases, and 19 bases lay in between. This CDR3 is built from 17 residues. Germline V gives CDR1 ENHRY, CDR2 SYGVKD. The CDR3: CAISESRASPTSYGYTF. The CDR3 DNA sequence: TGTGCCATCAGTGAGTCGAGAGCGTCCCCGACCTCATATGGCTACACCTTC.

In DNA, the CDR3 is TGTGCCAGTAGTATTTGGGACGTAGATCAGCCCCAGCATTTT. Amino acid sequence: CASSIWDVDQPQHF. This chain connects TRBV19 to TRBJ1-5; possible D gene TRBD1, 5 bases. Germline-derived CDR1 and CDR2 are LNHDA and SQIVND (reference sequence). This CDR3 region has 14 residues. V shed 3 bases and J shed 5 bases, with 11 bases lying between them.

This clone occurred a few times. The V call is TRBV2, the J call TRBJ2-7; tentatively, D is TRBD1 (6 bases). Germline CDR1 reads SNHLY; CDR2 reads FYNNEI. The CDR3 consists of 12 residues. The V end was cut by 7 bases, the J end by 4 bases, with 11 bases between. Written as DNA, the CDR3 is TGTGCCAGCATCCGTCAGGGGTACGAGCAGTACTTC. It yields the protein CASIRQGYEQYF. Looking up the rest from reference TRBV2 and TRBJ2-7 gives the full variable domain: EPEVTQTPSHQVTQMGQEVILRCVPISNHLYFYWYRQILGQKVEFLVSFYNNEISEKSEIFDDQFSVERPDGSNFTLKIRSTKLEDSAMYFCASIRQGYEQYFGPGTRLTVT.

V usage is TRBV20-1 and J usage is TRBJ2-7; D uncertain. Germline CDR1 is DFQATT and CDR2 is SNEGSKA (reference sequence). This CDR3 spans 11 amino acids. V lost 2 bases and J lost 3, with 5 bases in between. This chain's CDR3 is CSARWGYEQYF. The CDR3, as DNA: TGCAGTGCTAGATGGGGCTACGAGCAGTACTTC.

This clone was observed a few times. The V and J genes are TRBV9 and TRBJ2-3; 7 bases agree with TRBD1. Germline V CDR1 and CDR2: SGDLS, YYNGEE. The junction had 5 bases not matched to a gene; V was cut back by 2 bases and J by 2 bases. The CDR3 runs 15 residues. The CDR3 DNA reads TGTGCCAGCAGCGTCGGGACAGCCCTCACAGATACGCAGTATTTT. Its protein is CASSVGTALTDTQYF.

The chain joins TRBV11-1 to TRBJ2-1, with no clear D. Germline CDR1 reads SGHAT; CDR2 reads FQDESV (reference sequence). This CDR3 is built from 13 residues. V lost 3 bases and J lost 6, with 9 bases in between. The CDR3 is CASSFQAINEQFF. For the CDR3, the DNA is TGTGCCAGCAGCTTCCAGGCCATCAATGAGCAGTTCTTC.

In DNA, the CDR3 is TGTGCCAGCAGCTTGGGACAGGGGAGCTATGGCTACACCTTC. This sequence encodes CASSLGQGSYGYTF. V and J are TRBV13 and TRBJ1-2; 10 nucleotides match TRBD1. The germline V gene has CDR1 PRHDT and CDR2 FYEKMQ (reference sequence). V shed 3 bases, J shed 4 bases, and the junction held 2 bases outside the gene matches. This CDR3 spans 14 amino acids.

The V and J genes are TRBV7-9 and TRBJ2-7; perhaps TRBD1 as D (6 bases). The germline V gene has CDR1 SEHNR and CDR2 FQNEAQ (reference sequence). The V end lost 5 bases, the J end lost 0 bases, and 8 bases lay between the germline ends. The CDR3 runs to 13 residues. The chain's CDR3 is CASSRQVSYEQYF. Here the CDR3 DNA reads TGTGCCAGCAGCCGACAGGTCTCCTACGAGCAGTACTTC.

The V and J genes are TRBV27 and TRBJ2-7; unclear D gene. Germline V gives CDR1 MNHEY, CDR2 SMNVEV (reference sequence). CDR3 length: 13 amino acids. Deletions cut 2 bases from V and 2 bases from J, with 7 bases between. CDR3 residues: CASSLRAPYEQYF. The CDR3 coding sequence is TGTGCCAGCAGTTTAAGGGCCCCCTACGAGCAGTACTTC.

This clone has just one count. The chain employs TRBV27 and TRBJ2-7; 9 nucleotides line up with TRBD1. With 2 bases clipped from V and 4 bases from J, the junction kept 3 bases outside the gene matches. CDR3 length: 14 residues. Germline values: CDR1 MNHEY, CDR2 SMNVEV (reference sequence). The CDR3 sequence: CASSLLGQGYEQYF. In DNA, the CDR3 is TGTGCCAGCAGTTTACTGGGACAGGGATACGAGCAGTACTTC.

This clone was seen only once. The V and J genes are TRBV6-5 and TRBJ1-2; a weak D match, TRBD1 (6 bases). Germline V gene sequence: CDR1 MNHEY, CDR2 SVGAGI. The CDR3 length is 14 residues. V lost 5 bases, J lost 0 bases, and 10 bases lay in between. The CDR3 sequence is CASSDRNSNYGYTF. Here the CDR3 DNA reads TGTGCCAGCAGTGACAGGAACTCTAACTATGGCTACACCTTC.

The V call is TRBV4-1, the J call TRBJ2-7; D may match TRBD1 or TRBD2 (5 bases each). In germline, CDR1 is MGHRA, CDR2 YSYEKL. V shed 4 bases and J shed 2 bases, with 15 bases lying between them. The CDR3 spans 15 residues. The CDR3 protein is CASSLRDHEAYEQYF. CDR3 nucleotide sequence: TGCGCCAGCAGCCTCCGGGACCATGAGGCCTACGAGCAGTACTTC.

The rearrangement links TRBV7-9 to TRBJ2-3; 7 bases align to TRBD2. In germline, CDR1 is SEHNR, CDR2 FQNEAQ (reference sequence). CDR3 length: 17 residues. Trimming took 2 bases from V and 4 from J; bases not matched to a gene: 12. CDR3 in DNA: TGTGCCAGCAGCTTAAATTTTGTTCTGGGAGGGTCAGATACGCAGTATTTT. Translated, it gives CASSLNFVLGGSDTQYF.

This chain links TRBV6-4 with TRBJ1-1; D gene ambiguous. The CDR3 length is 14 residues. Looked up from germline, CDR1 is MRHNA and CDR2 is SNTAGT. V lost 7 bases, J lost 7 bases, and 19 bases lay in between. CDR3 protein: CASTQRSGVGEAFF. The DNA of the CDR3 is TGTGCCAGCACCCAGAGGAGCGGGGTTGGTGAAGCTTTCTTT.

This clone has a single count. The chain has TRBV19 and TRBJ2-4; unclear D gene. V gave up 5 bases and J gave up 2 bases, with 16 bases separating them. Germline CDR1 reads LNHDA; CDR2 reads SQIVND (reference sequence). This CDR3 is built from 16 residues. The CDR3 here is CASSLLVLSTKNIQYF. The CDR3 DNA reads TGTGCCAGTAGTCTCCTGGTACTTTCGACCAAAAACATTCAGTACTTC.

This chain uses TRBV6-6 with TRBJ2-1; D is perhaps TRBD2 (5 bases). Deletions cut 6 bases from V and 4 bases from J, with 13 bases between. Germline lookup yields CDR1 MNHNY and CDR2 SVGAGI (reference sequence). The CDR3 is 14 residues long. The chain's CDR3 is CASSLAGLYNEQFF. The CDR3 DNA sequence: TGTGCCAGCAGCCTAGCCGGGCTGTACAATGAGCAGTTCTTC.

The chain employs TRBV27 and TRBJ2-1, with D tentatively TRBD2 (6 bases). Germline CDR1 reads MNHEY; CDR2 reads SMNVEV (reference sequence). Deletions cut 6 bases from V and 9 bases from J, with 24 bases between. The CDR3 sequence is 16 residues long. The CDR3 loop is CASRGGSGLATGEQFF. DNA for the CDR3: TGTGCCAGCAGGGGGGGTTCGGGATTAGCTACAGGTGAGCAGTTCTTC.

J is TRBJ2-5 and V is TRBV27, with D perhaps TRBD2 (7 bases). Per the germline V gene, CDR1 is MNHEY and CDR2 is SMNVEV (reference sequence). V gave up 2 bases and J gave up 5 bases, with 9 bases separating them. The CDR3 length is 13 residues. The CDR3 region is CASSLGGAETQYF. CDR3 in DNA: TGTGCCAGCAGTTTAGGGGGGGCCGAGACCCAGTACTTC.

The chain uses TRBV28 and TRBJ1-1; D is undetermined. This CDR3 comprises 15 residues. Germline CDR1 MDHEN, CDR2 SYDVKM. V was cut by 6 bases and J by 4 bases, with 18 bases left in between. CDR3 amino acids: CASSRTGIMATEAFF. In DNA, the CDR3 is TGTGCCAGCAGCCGGACCGGGATCATGGCCACTGAAGCTTTCTTT. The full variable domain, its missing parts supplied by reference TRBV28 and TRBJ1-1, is DVKVTQSSRYLVKRTGEKVFLECVQDMDHENMFWYRQDPGLGLRLIYFSYDVKMKEKGDIPEGYSVSREKKERFSLILESASTNQTSMYLCASSRTGIMATEAFFGQGTRLTVV.